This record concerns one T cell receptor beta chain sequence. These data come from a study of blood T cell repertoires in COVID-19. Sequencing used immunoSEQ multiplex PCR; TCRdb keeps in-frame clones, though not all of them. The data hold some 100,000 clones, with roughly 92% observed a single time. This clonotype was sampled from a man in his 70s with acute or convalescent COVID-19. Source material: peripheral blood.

CDR3 residues: CASSLKGQYNEQFF. The CDR3 nucleotides read TGTGCCAGCAGTTTGAAGGGGCAGTACAATGAGCAGTTCTTC. The chain joins TRBV6-5 to TRBJ2-1; D may be TRBD1 (5 bases). This CDR3 spans 14 amino acids. Trimming removed 4 bases at V and 4 bases at J, with 11 bases between. Germline V lookup: CDR1 MNHEY, CDR2 SVGAGI.